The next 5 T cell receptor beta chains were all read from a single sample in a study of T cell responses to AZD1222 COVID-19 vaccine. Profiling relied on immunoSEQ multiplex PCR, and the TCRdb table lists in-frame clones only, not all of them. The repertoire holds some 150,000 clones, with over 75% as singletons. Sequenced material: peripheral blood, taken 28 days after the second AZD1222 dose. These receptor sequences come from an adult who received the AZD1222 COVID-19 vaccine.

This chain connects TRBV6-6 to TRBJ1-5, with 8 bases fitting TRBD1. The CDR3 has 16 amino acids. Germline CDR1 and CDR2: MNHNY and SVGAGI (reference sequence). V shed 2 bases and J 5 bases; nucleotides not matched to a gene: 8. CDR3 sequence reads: CASSYTTGERDQPQHF. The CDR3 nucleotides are TGTGCCAGCAGTTACACGACAGGGGAAAGGGATCAGCCCCAGCATTTT.

CDR3 protein: CASSGFMGSSYNEQFF. The CDR3 DNA reads TGTGCCAGCAGTGGCTTCATGGGGAGCTCCTACAATGAGCAGTTCTTC. The rearrangement links TRBV27 to TRBJ2-1, with D tentatively TRBD2 (5 bases). The CDR3 is 16 amino acids. In germline, CDR1 is MNHEY, CDR2 SMNVEV (reference sequence). Trimming took off 5 bases at V and 0 bases at J, with 14 bases between the two ends.

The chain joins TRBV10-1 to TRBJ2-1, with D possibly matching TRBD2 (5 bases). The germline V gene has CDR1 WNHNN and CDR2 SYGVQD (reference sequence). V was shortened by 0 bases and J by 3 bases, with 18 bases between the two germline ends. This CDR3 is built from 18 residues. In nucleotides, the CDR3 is TGCGCCAGCAGTGAGTCTTCGGCTAACGGGATTTTCTACAATGAGCAGTTCTTC. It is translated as CASSESSANGIFYNEQFF.

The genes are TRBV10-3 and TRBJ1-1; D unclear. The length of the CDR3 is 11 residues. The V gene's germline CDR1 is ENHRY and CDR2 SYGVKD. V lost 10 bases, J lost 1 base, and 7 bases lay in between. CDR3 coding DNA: TGTGCCACCACAGAGAACACTGAAGCTTTCTTT. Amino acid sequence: CATTENTEAFF.

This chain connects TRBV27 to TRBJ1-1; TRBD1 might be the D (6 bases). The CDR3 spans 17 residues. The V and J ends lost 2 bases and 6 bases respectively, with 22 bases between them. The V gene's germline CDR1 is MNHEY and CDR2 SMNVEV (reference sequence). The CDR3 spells CASSLDPPAGVRAEAFF. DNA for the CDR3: TGTGCCAGCAGTTTAGATCCCCCGGCAGGGGTCAGGGCTGAAGCTTTCTTT.